This T cell receptor beta chain was documented in a study of molecular identifiers for immune sequencing clone quantification. There are 16 residues in the CDR3. CDR1 and CDR2 (germline): DFQATT, SNEGSKA (reference sequence). Trimming removed 2 bases from V and 0 bases from J, with 15 bases in between. TCRdb redid the calling of the PCR reads with MiXCR, one entry per CDR3 protein. The sample lists approximately 40,000 distinct CDR3 sequences; about a quarter were seen once. Naive CD8 T cells were FACS-sorted by CD8+CD4-CCR7+CD45RA+ markers. The chain is built from TRBV20-1 and TRBJ2-3; possible D gene TRBD2, 5 bases. The TCR sequence derives from a human donor in good health. Some libraries in this study had Jurkat cell RNA spiked in. Sequencing used naive CD8+ T cells from blood, with Jurkat cell RNA spiked in. Noted subset: FACS-sorted CD8+CD4-CCR7+CD45RA+ naive T cells. CDR3 bases: TGCAGTGCTAGACCCATAGCGTCTTCTAGCACAGATACGCAGTATTTT. Protein product: CSARPIASSSTDTQYF.